This is a list of T cell receptor beta chains from one sample in a study of CD8 T cells in Susac syndrome. Via MiXCR, TCRdb re-called the immunoSEQ multiplex PCR reads, giving one row per CDR3 protein. The sample yields about 200,000 distinct CDR3 sequences, 85% to 95% seen once. Material: CD4+ T cells from PBMCs. The receptors were sampled from a human donor in good health. CDR3s include the opening cysteine and the closing phenylalanine or tryptophan. A D gene is named only where the DNA matches it firmly. Some rows mark clone size as missing; the rest say once, few, many or name a class of expanded clone.

>NA|12|TRBJ1-2|TRBV30|NA
CAWSPDDYGYTF
TGTGCCTGGAGTCCAGACGACTATGGCTACACCTTC
>NA|11|TRBJ1-1|TRBV29-1|few
CSVRVRTEAFF
TGCAGCGTTAGGGTGAGAACTGAAGCTTTCTTT
>NA|14|TRBJ1-2|TRBV27|NA
CASSLSSGDYGYTF
TGTGCCAGCAGTTTATCGTCGGGAGACTATGGCTACACCTTC
>TRBD2|13|TRBJ2-7|TRBV7-9|once
CAVELAATYEQYF
TGTGCCGTGGAACTAGCGGCGACCTACGAGCAGTACTTC
>NA|15|TRBJ2-3|TRBV5-4|NA
CASSPPPGGADTQYF
TGTGCCAGCAGCCCTCCCCCGGGGGGCGCAGATACGCAGTATTTT
>TRBD1|15|TRBJ1-5|TRBV2|NA
CASSVYDRGPQPQHF
TGTGCCAGCAGTGTTTACGACAGGGGGCCGCAGCCCCAGCATTTT
>NA|12|TRBJ1-1|TRBV12-3/TRBV12-4|NA
CASSFWGQGAFF
TGTGCCAGCAGTTTTTGGGGGCAGGGAGCTTTCTTT
>NA|13|TRBJ2-2|TRBV9|once
CASTGGGTGELFF
TGTGCCAGCACTGGTGGGGGGACCGGGGAGCTGTTTTTT
>TRBD1|14|TRBJ2-5|TRBV24-1|once
CATSEATGVETQYF
TGTGCCACCAGTGAGGCTACAGGGGTAGAGACCCAGTACTTC
>TRBD1|14|TRBJ2-7|TRBV3-1|NA
CASSLGTGHYEQYF
TGTGCCAGCAGCCTTGGGACAGGGCACTACGAGCAGTACTTC
>NA|16|TRBJ2-7|TRBV20-1|NA
CSASRGAGEAVYEQYF
TGCAGTGCTAGCCGAGGAGCGGGCGAAGCAGTCTACGAGCAGTACTTC
>TRBD1|18|TRBJ1-1|TRBV5-4|NA
CASRRAGTGGPLRTEAFF
TGTGCCAGCAGACGCGCCGGGACAGGGGGCCCATTGAGGACTGAAGCTTTCTTT
>NA|15|TRBJ2-1|TRBV14|NA
CASSQISGNHEEEFF
TGTGCCAGCAGCCAAATCTCAGGTAACCATGAAGAGGAGTTCTTC
>NA|13|TRBJ2-4|TRBV7-9|once
CASSSTGTDIQYF
TGTGCCAGCAGTTCTACAGGGACCGACATTCAGTACTTC
>TRBD2|14|TRBJ2-7|TRBV7-2|NA
CASSVVAGEEGQYF
TGTGCCAGCAGCGTCGTAGCGGGGGAGGAGGGGCAGTACTTC
>TRBD2|17|TRBJ2-1|TRBV10-3|NA
CAISLTSGGMLGDEQFF
TGTGCCATCAGTCTGACTAGCGGGGGGATGTTGGGAGATGAGCAGTTCTTC
>NA|15|TRBJ2-2|TRBV13|once
CASSSLGGNTGELFF
TGTGCCAGCTCCTCACTGGGAGGGAACACCGGGGAGCTGTTTTTT
>NA|12|TRBJ2-3|TRBV5-6|NA
CASSKDVDTQYF
TGTGCCAGCAGCAAAGACGTAGATACGCAGTATTTT
>TRBD1|16|TRBJ1-2|TRBV4-3|NA
CASSQDIGTGSYGYTF
TGCGCCAGCAGCCAAGATATTGGGACAGGGTCTTATGGCTACACCTTC
>NA|14|TRBJ2-1|TRBV11-3|NA
CASSPLGGWNEQFF
TGTGCCAGCAGTCCCCTCGGGGGATGGAATGAGCAGTTCTTC
>TRBD2|15|TRBJ2-1|TRBV18|NA
CASSPPTSGGREQFF
TGTGCCAGCTCACCACCGACTAGCGGGGGACGGGAGCAGTTCTTC
>NA|14|TRBJ2-3|TRBV10-3|NA
CAIRDFPRSDTQYF
TGTGCCATCAGGGACTTCCCACGGTCGGATACGCAGTATTTT
>TRBD2|15|TRBJ2-1|TRBV7-2|NA
CASSQLSLAGGSQFF
TGTGCCAGCAGCCAACTTTCCTTAGCGGGAGGCAGTCAGTTCTTC
>TRBD2|14|TRBJ2-5|TRBV14|NA
CASSQSLAGETQYF
TGTGCCAGCAGCCAAAGCCTAGCGGGAGAGACCCAGTACTTC
>TRBD1|16|TRBJ1-1|TRBV28|NA
CASSEGQGVMNTEAFF
TGTGCCAGCAGCGAAGGACAGGGAGTCATGAACACTGAAGCTTTCTTT
>NA|15|TRBJ2-3|TRBV5-1|NA
CASSTGPPRSDTQYF
TGCGCCAGCAGCACGGGCCCACCCAGGTCAGATACGCAGTATTTT
>NA|15|TRBJ1-3|TRBV3-1|NA
CASSQDPPGGNTIYF
TGTGCCAGCAGCCAAGATCCCCCGGGTGGAAACACCATATATTTT
>NA|13|TRBJ2-1|TRBV5-4|NA
CASSLVRVGEQFF
TGTGCCAGCAGCTTGGTGCGGGTCGGTGAGCAGTTCTTC
>NA|13|TRBJ1-5|TRBV23-1|once
CASSHHSNQPQHF
TGCGCCAGCAGTCATCACAGCAATCAGCCCCAGCATTTT
>TRBD2|13|TRBJ2-5|TRBV3-1|NA
CASSGTSGITVYF
TGTGCCAGCAGTGGGACTAGCGGGATCACTGTTTACTTC
>NA|14|TRBJ2-1|TRBV2|NA
CASSERSIYNEQFF
TGTGCCAGCAGTGAAAGGAGTATCTACAATGAGCAGTTCTTC
>NA|14|TRBJ2-1|TRBV20-1|NA
CSARDPGRYNEQFF
TGCAGTGCTAGAGATCCGGGACGCTACAATGAGCAGTTCTTC
>NA|12|TRBJ1-2|TRBV3-1|NA
CASSRGSYGYTF
TGTGCCAGCAGCCGAGGTTCCTATGGCTACACCTTC